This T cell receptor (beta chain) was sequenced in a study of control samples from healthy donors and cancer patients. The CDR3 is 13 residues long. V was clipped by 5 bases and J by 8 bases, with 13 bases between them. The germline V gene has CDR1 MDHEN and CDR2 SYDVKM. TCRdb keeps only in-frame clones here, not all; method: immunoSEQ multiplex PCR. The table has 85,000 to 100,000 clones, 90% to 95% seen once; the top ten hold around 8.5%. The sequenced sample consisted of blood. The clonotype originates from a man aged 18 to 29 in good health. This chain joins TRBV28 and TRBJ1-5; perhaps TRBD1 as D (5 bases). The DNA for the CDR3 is TGTGCCAGCAGTGTCGGGCCGGGGGAGCCCCAGCATTTT. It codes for CASSVGPGEPQHF.